These 30 T cell receptor beta chains share one sample of origin, sequenced in a study of PD-1 blockade in classical Hodgkin lymphoma. Assay used: immunoSEQ multiplex PCR; TCRdb lists only in-frame clones, some missing. The profile shows over 50,000 clones, approximately 84% of them singletons. Every patient had relapsed following autologous stem cell transplantation, and cohorts differed in brentuximab vedotin exposure. This sample comprised peripheral blood mononuclear cells (PBMCs), obtained at baseline. The receptors derive from a human donor with classical Hodgkin lymphoma.

The chain employs TRBV2 and TRBJ2-5; 8 positions agree with TRBD1. The CDR3 is 14 residues long. V trimming: 5 bases; J trimming: 5 bases; junction bases outside the gene matches: 7. Germline CDR1 reads SNHLY; CDR2 reads FYNNEI. The CDR3 DNA is TGTGCCAGCAGTCAAAGGACAGGGTACGAGACCCAGTACTTC. This sequence encodes CASSQRTGYETQYF.

V and J are TRBV19 and TRBJ1-2, with D possibly being TRBD1 (5 bases). V was clipped by 5 bases and J by 1 base, with 14 bases between them. CDR1 and CDR2 (germline): LNHDA, SQIVND (reference sequence). The CDR3 sequence is 15 residues long. CDR3 residues: CASSDRDQINYGYTF. The CDR3 bases are TGTGCCAGTAGTGACCGGGACCAGATTAACTATGGCTACACCTTC.

V usage is TRBV10-3 and J usage is TRBJ1-4; tentatively, D is TRBD1 (5 bases). This CDR3 region has 15 residues. V lost 0 bases, J lost 8 bases, and 13 bases lay in between. Germline CDR1 reads ENHRY; CDR2 reads SYGVKD. CDR3 region: CAISESNAGTEKLFF. CDR3 DNA: TGTGCCATCAGTGAGTCGAATGCAGGGACGGAAAAACTGTTTTTT.

This sequence joins TRBV7-8 and TRBJ2-3; 9 nucleotides agree with TRBD1. With V trimmed by 5 bases and J by 6 bases, 9 bases remained unmatched. The CDR3 is made up of 15 amino acids. The germline V gene has CDR1 SGHVS and CDR2 FQNEAQ. CDR3 sequence (DNA): TGTGCCAGCAGCGTCGACAGGGGGTTATGGGATACGCAGTATTTT. The encoded protein is CASSVDRGLWDTQYF.

The chain recombines TRBV5-4 with TRBJ1-3; D possibly corresponds to TRBD1 (6 bases). This CDR3 has 15 residues. Trimming shortened V by 0 bases and J by 2 bases, and 9 bases separated the two germline ends. The germline CDR1 and CDR2 sequences are SGHNT and YYREEE (reference sequence). Here the CDR3 reads CASSLGQGTGNTIYF. The CDR3 DNA sequence: TGTGCCAGCAGCTTGGGCCAGGGGACTGGAAACACCATATATTTT. The full variable domain, rest sourced from reference TRBV5-4 and TRBJ1-3, is ETGVTQSPTHLIKTRGQQVTLRCSSQSGHNTVSWYQQALGQGPQFIFQYYREEENGRGNFPPRFSGLQFPNYSSELNVNALELDDSALYLCASSLGQGTGNTIYFGEGSWLTVV.

The chain combines TRBV6-6 with TRBJ2-1; TRBD2 agrees at 8 bases. V gave up 6 bases and J gave up 7 bases; unmatched junction bases: 11. CDR3 length: 15 residues. Germline CDR1 is MNHNY and CDR2 is SVGAGI (reference sequence). CDR3 region: CASRPHGAGVNEQFF. The CDR3 DNA is TGTGCCAGCAGGCCCCATGGAGCGGGAGTTAATGAGCAGTTCTTC.

The chain couples TRBV4-3 to TRBJ1-5; D call uncertain. This CDR3 is built from 15 residues. V was cut by 4 bases and J by 2 bases, with 12 bases left in between. Germline V gene data show CDR1 as LGHNA and CDR2 as YSLEER. In DNA form, the CDR3 reads TGCGCCAGCAGCCCGAGTAACTTGGGCAATCAGCCCCAGCATTTT. Translated: CASSPSNLGNQPQHF.

This clone was detected only a few times. J is TRBJ1-5 and V is TRBV30, with a possible D match to TRBD1 (5 bases). Germline assignment: CDR1 GTSNPN and CDR2 SVGIG (reference sequence). There are 18 residues in the CDR3. V gave up 3 bases and J gave up 3 bases, with 24 bases separating them. CDR3 region: CAWSPGVYRSGANQPQHF. The CDR3 nucleotides are TGTGCCTGGAGCCCGGGGGTTTATCGGTCGGGTGCCAATCAGCCCCAGCATTTT.

The chain employs TRBV5-8 and TRBJ1-5, with unresolved D. CDR3 length: 15 residues. V lost 4 bases and J lost 8, with 19 bases in between. Germline V gives CDR1 SGHTS, CDR2 YDEGEE. The CDR3 DNA follows: TGTGCCAGCAGCCCCGGGGTGTTGAGTGTGGAGCCCCAGCATTTT. Translating it yields CASSPGVLSVEPQHF.

A single count supports this clone. The J gene is TRBJ2-7, the V gene TRBV10-3; D perhaps matches TRBD2 (6 bases). Germline CDR1 and CDR2: ENHRY and SYGVKD. V dropped 4 bases and J dropped 6 bases, with 19 bases sitting between them. The CDR3 runs 15 residues. CDR3 DNA: TGTGCCATCAGTGGTAGCGGCCTTTGGGTCGGCGAGCAGTACTTC. Protein sequence: CAISGSGLWVGEQYF.

This chain uses TRBV4-2 with TRBJ1-4, with D hard to call. The length of the CDR3 is 13 residues. Germline assignment: CDR1 LGHNA and CDR2 YNFKEQ. Between the trimmed V and J ends, which lost 0 bases and 8 bases, there was a span of 7 bases. CDR3 nucleotides: TGTGCCAGCAGCCAAGAAACCAGAGAAAAACTGTTTTTT. It yields the protein CASSQETREKLFF.

CDR3 in DNA: TGTGCCAGTACCGCAAGGAGACAGGGTCCAGTGGAACTGTTTTTT. The encoded protein is CASTARRQGPVELFF. The V and J genes are TRBV19 and TRBJ1-4, with 7 bases aligning to TRBD1. J gave up 12 bases and V 7 bases, and 17 bases lay outside the gene matches. The CDR3 totals 15 residues. Germline CDR1 is LNHDA and CDR2 is SQIVND (reference sequence).

The CDR3 protein is CASGDRARTDTQYF. DNA for the CDR3: TGTGCTAGTGGTGACAGGGCCCGCACAGATACGCAGTATTTT. V usage is TRBV12-5 and J usage is TRBJ2-3; 7 positions match TRBD1. CDR3 length equals 14 residues. Germline values: CDR1 LGHNT, CDR2 FRNRAP. With 5 bases clipped from V and 1 base from J, the junction kept 3 bases outside the gene matches.

This clone has just a few counts. The V and J genes are TRBV14 and TRBJ1-5, with D unresolved. Per the germline V gene, CDR1 is SGHDN and CDR2 is FVKESK. V shed 2 bases and J shed 4 bases, with 6 bases lying between them. The CDR3 has 13 residues. The CDR3 nucleotides read TGTGCCAGCAGCCAAACACCTAATCAGCCCCAGCATTTT. Its protein product is CASSQTPNQPQHF.

The V call is TRBV10-2, the J call TRBJ1-1; 7 nucleotides agree with TRBD1. Germline assignment: CDR1 WSHSY and CDR2 SAAADI. V was clipped by 4 bases and J by 3 bases; unmatched bases: 5. The CDR3 is 14 amino acids. The CDR3 DNA reads TGCGCCAGCAGTGGACAGGGTGGTTACACTGAAGCTTTCTTT. Translation: CASSGQGGYTEAFF.

A single count supports this clone. V and J are TRBV2 and TRBJ1-3; possible D gene TRBD1, 5 bases. CDR1 and CDR2 from the germline V gene are SNHLY and FYNNEI. V was shortened by 6 bases and J by 4 bases, with 19 bases between the two germline ends. CDR3 length equals 16 residues. The CDR3 here is CASRTLRGVSGNTIYF. CDR3 DNA: TGTGCCAGCAGAACCCTACGGGGGGTAAGCGGAAACACCATATATTTT. Filled out from reference TRBV2 and TRBJ1-3, the complete variable domain reads EPEVTQTPSHQVTQMGQEVILRCVPISNHLYFYWYRQILGQKVEFLVSFYNNEISEKSEIFDDQFSVERPDGSNFTLKIRSTKLEDSAMYFCASRTLRGVSGNTIYFGEGSWLTVV.

The V gene is TRBV30, the J gene TRBJ1-2; D is uncertain. The length of the CDR3 is 13 residues. CDR1 GTSNPN and CDR2 SVGIG come from the germline V gene (reference sequence). V was pared by 3 bases and J by 8 bases, with 16 bases between. The CDR3 spells CAWRTPGLEGYTF. CDR3 DNA: TGTGCCTGGAGGACCCCGGGATTGGAGGGCTACACCTTC.

The rearrangement links TRBV5-4 to TRBJ2-2; 7 bases are shared with TRBD1. With V trimmed by 5 bases and J by 8 bases, 9 bases remained unmatched. The CDR3 has 14 amino acids. The germline V gene encodes CDR1 SGHNT and CDR2 YYREEE (reference sequence). In DNA form, the CDR3 reads TGTGCCAGCAGAGGGGACAGACCTACGGGGGAGCTGTTTTTT. Protein product: CASRGDRPTGELFF.

V is TRBV9 and J is TRBJ2-1; D is unclear. The V end lost 3 bases, the J end lost 4 bases, and 2 bases lay between the germline ends. Germline V gene sequence: CDR1 SGDLS, CDR2 YYNGEE. There are 11 residues in the CDR3. CDR3 coding DNA: TGTGCCAGCAGCGGTTACAATGAGCAGTTCTTC. Translated: CASSGYNEQFF.

The J gene is TRBJ2-3, the V gene TRBV18; D is unresolved. The CDR3 sequence is 13 residues long. Germline loops: CDR1 KGHSH, CDR2 LQKENI. Between the trimmed V and J ends, which lost 2 bases and 2 bases, there was a span of 5 bases. DNA for the CDR3: TGTGCCAGCTCACCAATCGCCACAGATACGCAGTATTTT. It is translated as CASSPIATDTQYF.

The CDR3 DNA sequence: TGCAGCGTTGGAGTAACAGAAGCTTTCTTT. This translates into CSVGVTEAFF. The chain has TRBV29-1 and TRBJ1-1, with unresolved D. CDR1 and CDR2 from the germline V gene are SQVTM and ANQGSEA. The CDR3 has 10 amino acids. Deletions cut 4 bases from V and 8 bases from J, with 8 bases between.

Ten or more counts support this clone. This chain connects TRBV7-9 to TRBJ1-5; D is undetermined. V was shortened by 9 bases and J by 2 bases, with 14 bases between the two germline ends. The CDR3 loop spans 14 amino acids. The germline CDR1 and CDR2 sequences are SEHNR and FQNEAQ (reference sequence). DNA of the CDR3: TGTGCCAGAGAGGGCCCGCATGGCAATCAGCCCCAGCATTTT. Protein sequence: CAREGPHGNQPQHF.

This clone came up once. The chain carries TRBV27 and TRBJ2-2; possible D gene TRBD1, 6 bases. V was cut by 5 bases and J by 6 bases, with 10 bases left in between. The CDR3 loop spans 13 amino acids. CDR1 MNHEY and CDR2 SMNVEV come from the germline V gene (reference sequence). The CDR3 DNA sequence: TGTGCCAGCAGTCTTTACAGGGCCGGGGAGCTGTTTTTT. This encodes CASSLYRAGELFF.

The rearrangement joins TRBV27 to TRBJ2-1; no clear D gene. V was shortened by 5 bases and J by 12 bases, with 11 bases between the two germline ends. Germline V gene data show CDR1 as MNHEY and CDR2 as SMNVEV (reference sequence). CDR3 length equals 11 residues. CDR3 region: CASSTGPVQFF. The CDR3 DNA follows: TGTGCCAGCAGTACGGGTCCTGTGCAGTTCTTC.

This clone was counted ten times or more. The chain links TRBV15 to TRBJ2-7; 10 bases are a match to TRBD2. The V segment lost 0 bases and the J segment 1 base; nucleotides outside the gene matches: 6. The CDR3 covers 17 residues. Germline V gene data show CDR1 as LNHNV and CDR2 as YYDKDF (reference sequence). Written as DNA, the CDR3 is TGTGCCACCAGCAGAGATCTCTTTAGCGGGAGGTCCTACGAGCAGTACTTC. It encodes CATSRDLFSGRSYEQYF.

The chain combines TRBV10-3 with TRBJ2-1; 9 nucleotides match TRBD2. Germline CDR1 ENHRY, CDR2 SYGVKD. CDR3 size: 16 residues. The V gene end was trimmed by 0 bases and the J gene end by 6 bases; junction bases not matched to a gene: 6. Here the CDR3 reads CAISESGGRAFNEQFF. The CDR3 nucleotides read TGTGCCATCAGTGAGTCTGGCGGGAGGGCCTTCAATGAGCAGTTCTTC.

The rearrangement joins TRBV6-5 to TRBJ2-5; TRBD2 is a possible D gene (6 bases). This CDR3 comprises 14 residues. Germline V gene lookup returns CDR1 MNHEY and CDR2 SVGAGI. V was pared by 2 bases and J by 5 bases, with 12 bases between. CDR3 coding DNA: TGTGCCAGCAGTTACACGGGGGTTCGGGAGACCCAGTACTTC. This encodes CASSYTGVRETQYF.

V usage is TRBV7-2 and J usage is TRBJ2-5, with 8 nucleotides matching TRBD1. This CDR3 has 14 residues. Germline CDR1 is SGHTA and CDR2 is FQGNSA. The junction had 6 bases not matched to a gene; V was cut back by 4 bases and J by 5 bases. This chain's CDR3 is CASSSGQGWETQYF. CDR3 nucleotide sequence: TGTGCCAGCAGCTCCGGACAGGGCTGGGAGACCCAGTACTTC.

The chain has TRBV18 and TRBJ1-3, with no clear D. Germline assignment: CDR1 KGHSH and CDR2 LQKENI. The CDR3 runs to 15 residues. The V end was cut by 3 bases, the J end by 0 bases, with 9 bases between. CDR3 nucleotide sequence: TGTGCCAGCTCACCGCGACCAAGCTCTGGAAACACCATATATTTT. Its protein product is CASSPRPSSGNTIYF.

This rearrangement joins TRBV7-2 to TRBJ1-2, with D uncertain. The germline V gene has CDR1 SGHTA and CDR2 FQGNSA. This CDR3 has 13 amino acids. The V end lost 5 bases, the J end lost 4 bases, and 11 bases lay between the germline ends. The CDR3 DNA reads TGTGCCAGCAGCGTGGGTGGAACCTATGGCTACACCTTC. Protein product: CASSVGGTYGYTF. The full variable domain, completed using reference TRBV7-2 and TRBJ1-2, is GAGVSQSPSNKVTEKGKDVELRCDPISGHTALYWYRQSLGQGLEFLIYFQGNSAPDKSGLPSDRFSAERTGGSVSTLTIQRTQQEDSAVYLCASSVGGTYGYTFGSGTRLTVV.